This is a list of T cell receptor beta chains from one sample in a study of blood T cell repertoires in COVID-19. Assay: immunoSEQ multiplex PCR; the TCRdb copy retains only in-frame clones and omits some. The table has 300,000 to 500,000 clones, roughly 88% seen once. The sequenced material came from PBMCs or T cells enriched from blood (not recorded which). These receptors were obtained from a woman between 25 and 40 years old with acute COVID-19. CDR3s include the opening cysteine and the closing phenylalanine or tryptophan. Each record gives: CDR3 protein, V gene.

CATSRSPRPGQQEQFF TRBV15
CASRLDSSYEQYF TRBV7-3
CASSGQGLAGNTIYF TRBV21-1
CAWSDNQYYGYTF TRBV30
CASSLVGQGSYEQYF TRBV7-2
CASSEDRGLGGNTIYF TRBV7-6
CASSSRGNNEQFF TRBV5-6
CASSLFQGSAGNTIYF TRBV7-2
CASSGEMNTEAFF TRBV2
CASSLGGWGTVSYEQYF TRBV5-1
CASGLVRPGSYEQYF TRBV12-5
CASSLAGRAAETQYF TRBV11-1
CASSMVGEYYGYTF TRBV19
CASSSGRSSYEQYF TRBV13
CASSYPRDRGEPQHF TRBV6-2/TRBV6-3
CSVGETGLAYGYTF TRBV29-1
CSVGQGATDTQYF TRBV29-1